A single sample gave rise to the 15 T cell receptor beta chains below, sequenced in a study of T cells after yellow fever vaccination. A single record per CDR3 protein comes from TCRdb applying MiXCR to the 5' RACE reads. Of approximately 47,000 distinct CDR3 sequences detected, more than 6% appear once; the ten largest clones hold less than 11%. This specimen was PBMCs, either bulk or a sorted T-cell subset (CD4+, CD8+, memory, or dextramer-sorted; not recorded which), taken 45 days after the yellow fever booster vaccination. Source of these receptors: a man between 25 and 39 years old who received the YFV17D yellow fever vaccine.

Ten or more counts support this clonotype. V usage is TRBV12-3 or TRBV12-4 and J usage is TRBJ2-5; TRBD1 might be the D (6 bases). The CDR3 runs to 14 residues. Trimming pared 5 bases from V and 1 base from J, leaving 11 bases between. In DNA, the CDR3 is TGTGCCAGCAGTATATGGACAGTCCAAGAGACCCAGTACTTC. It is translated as CASSIWTVQETQYF.

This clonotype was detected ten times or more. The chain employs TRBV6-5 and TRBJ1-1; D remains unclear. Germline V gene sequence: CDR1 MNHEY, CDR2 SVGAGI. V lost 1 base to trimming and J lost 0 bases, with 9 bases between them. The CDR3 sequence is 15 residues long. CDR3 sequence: CASSYFGIMNTEAFF. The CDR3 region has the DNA TGTGCCAGCAGTTACTTCGGGATTATGAACACTGAAGCTTTCTTT.

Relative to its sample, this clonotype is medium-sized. The chain's CDR3 is CASSRTGWLETQYF. The CDR3 DNA reads TGTGCCAGCAGCCGTACAGGGTGGTTGGAGACCCAGTACTTC. V usage is TRBV7-2 and J usage is TRBJ2-5; possibly TRBD1 for D (6 bases). V gave up 5 bases and J gave up 5 bases, with 15 bases separating them. This CDR3 spans 14 amino acids. The germline gives CDR1 SGHTA, CDR2 FQGNSA. The whole variable domain, remainder taken from reference TRBV7-2 and TRBJ2-5, is GAGVSQSPSNKVTEKGKDVELRCDPISGHTALYWYRQSLGQGLEFLIYFQGNSAPDKSGLPSDRFSAERTGGSVSTLTIQRTQQEDSAVYLCASSRTGWLETQYFGPGTRLLVL.

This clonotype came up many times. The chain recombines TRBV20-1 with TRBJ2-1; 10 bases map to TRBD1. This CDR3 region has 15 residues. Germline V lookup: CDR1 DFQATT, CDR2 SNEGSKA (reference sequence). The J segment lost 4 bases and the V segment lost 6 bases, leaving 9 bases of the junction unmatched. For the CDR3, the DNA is TGCAGTGCGGGGACCGGGACAGGGGTTTACAATGAGCAGTTCTTC. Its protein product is CSAGTGTGVYNEQFF.

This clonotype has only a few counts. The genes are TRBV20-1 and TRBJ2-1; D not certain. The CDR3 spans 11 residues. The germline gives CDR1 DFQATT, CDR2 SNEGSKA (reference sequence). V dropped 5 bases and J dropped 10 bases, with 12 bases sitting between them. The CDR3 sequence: CSAPLSAEQFF. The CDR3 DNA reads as TGCAGTGCTCCCCTTTCCGCAGAGCAGTTCTTC.

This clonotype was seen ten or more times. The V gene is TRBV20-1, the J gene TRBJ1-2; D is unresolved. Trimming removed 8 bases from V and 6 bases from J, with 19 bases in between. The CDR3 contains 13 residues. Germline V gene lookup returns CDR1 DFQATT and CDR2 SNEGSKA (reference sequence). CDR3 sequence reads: CSKVGPLQDGYTF. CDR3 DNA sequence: TGCAGTAAAGTTGGTCCTCTTCAGGATGGCTACACCTTC.

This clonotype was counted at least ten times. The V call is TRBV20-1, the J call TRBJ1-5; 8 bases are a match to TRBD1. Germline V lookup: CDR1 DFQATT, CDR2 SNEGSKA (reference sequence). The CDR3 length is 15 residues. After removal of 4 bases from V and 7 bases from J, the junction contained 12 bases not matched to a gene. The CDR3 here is CSATWGQGAGQPQHF. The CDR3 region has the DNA TGCAGTGCTACGTGGGGGCAGGGGGCAGGGCAGCCCCAGCATTTT.

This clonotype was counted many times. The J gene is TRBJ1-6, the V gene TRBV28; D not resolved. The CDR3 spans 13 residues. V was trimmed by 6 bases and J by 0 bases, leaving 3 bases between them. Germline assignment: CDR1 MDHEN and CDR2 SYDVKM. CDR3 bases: TGTGCCAGCAGAATCTCCTATAATTCACCCCTCCACTTT. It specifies CASRISYNSPLHF. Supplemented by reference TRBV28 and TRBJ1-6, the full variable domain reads DVKVTQSSRYLVKRTGEKVFLECVQDMDHENMFWYRQDPGLGLRLIYFSYDVKMKEKGDIPEGYSVSREKKERFSLILESASTNQTSMYLCASRISYNSPLHFGNGTRLTVT.

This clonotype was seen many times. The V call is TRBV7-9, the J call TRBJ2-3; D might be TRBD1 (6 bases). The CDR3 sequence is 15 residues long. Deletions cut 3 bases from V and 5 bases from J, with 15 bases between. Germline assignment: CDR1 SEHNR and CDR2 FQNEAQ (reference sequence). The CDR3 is CASSFSRGWGDTQYF. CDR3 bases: TGTGCCAGCAGCTTTAGCAGGGGCTGGGGAGATACGCAGTATTTT.

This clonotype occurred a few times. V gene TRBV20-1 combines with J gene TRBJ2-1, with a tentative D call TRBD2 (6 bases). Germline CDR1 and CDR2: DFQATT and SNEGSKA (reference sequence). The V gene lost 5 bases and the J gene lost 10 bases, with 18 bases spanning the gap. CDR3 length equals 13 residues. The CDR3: CSASGTFPGEQFF. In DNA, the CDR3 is TGCAGTGCTTCTGGGACTTTCCCAGGCGAGCAGTTCTTC.

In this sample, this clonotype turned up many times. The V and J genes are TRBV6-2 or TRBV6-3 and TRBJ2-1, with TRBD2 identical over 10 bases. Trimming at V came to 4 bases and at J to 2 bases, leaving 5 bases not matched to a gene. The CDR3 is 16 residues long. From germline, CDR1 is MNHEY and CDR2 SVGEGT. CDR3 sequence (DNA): TGTGCCAGCAGTTTACTAGCGGGGCGCCCCTACAATGAGCAGTTCTTC. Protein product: CASSLLAGRPYNEQFF.

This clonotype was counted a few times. The CDR3 sequence is CASSLTGGGETQYF. CDR3 DNA sequence: TGTGCCAGCAGCCTGACAGGGGGTGGAGAGACCCAGTACTTC. The J gene is TRBJ2-5, the V gene TRBV5-6; the match to TRBD1 covers 9 bases. CDR1 is SGHDT, CDR2 YYEEEE, per germline. CDR3 length equals 14 residues. J gave up 4 bases and V 4 bases, and 5 bases lay outside the gene matches.

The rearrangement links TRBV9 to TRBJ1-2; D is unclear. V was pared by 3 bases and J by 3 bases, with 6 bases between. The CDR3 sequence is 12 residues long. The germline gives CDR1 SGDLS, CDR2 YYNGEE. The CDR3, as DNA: TGTGCCAGCAGCGGCAGGTACTATGGCTACACCTTC. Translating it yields CASSGRYYGYTF.

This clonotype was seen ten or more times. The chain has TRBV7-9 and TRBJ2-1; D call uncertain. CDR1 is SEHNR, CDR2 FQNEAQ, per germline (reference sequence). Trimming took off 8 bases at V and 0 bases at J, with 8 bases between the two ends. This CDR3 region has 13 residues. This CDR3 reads CASESFSYNEQFF. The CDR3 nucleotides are TGTGCCAGCGAGTCGTTCTCCTACAATGAGCAGTTCTTC. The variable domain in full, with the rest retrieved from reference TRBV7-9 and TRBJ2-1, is DTGVSQNPRHKITKRGQNVTFRCDPISEHNRLYWYRQTLGQGPEFLTYFQNEAQLEKSRLLSDRFSAERPKGSFSTLEIQRTEQGDSAMYLCASESFSYNEQFFGPGTRLTVL.

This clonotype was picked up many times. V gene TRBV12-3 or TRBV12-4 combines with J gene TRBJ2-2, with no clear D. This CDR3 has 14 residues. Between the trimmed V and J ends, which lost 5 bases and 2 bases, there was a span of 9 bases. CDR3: CASSPSFNTGELFF. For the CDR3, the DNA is TGTGCCAGCAGTCCTTCTTTTAACACCGGGGAGCTGTTTTTT.